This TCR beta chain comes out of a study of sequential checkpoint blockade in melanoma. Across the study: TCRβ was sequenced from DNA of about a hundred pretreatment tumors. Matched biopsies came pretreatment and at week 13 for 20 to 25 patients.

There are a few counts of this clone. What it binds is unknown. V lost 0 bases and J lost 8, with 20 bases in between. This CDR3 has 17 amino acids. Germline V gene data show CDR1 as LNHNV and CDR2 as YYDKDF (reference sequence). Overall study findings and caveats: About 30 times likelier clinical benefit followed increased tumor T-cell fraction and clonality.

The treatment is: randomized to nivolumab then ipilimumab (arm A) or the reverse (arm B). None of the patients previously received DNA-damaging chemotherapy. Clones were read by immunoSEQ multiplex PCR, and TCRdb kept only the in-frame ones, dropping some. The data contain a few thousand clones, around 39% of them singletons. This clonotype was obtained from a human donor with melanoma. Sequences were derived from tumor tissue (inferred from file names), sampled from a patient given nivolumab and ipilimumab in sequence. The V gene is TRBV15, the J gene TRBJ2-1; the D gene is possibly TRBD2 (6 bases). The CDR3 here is CATSRDVSERRGDEQFF. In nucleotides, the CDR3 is TGTGCCACCAGCAGAGATGTATCGGAGCGGAGGGGAGATGAGCAGTTCTTC.